This T cell receptor (beta chain) was identified during a study of cytomegalovirus exposure and HLA in healthy donors. Overall study results and limits: There were reportedly fewer N-insertions in an Asian-associated ancestry cluster than the approximately 700-donor mean, in a later analysis. Within an earlier analysis, most TCR beta V segments proved productive either about 87% or about 30% of the time.

The PCR made use of 60 Vbeta and 13 Jbeta primers. The method was immunoSEQ multiplex PCR; TCRdb's version includes in-frame clones alone and lacks a portion of them. The sample data list 45,000 to 55,000 clones. In regard to this clone: Its antigen is unidentified. The junction shows a germline mismatch at one end, possibly a read error.

The CDR3 runs 13 residues. Germline assignment: CDR1 LNHDA and CDR2 SQIVND (reference sequence). The chain carries TRBV19 and TRBJ1-2, with D tentatively TRBD1 (5 bases). The sequence came from a man aged 35 to 55 in good health and CMV-seropositive. Sequenced sample: PBMCs. The CDR3 DNA sequence: TGTGCCAGTAATTGGGGGGGGTCCTATGGCTACTCCTTC. It codes for CASNWGGSYGYSF.